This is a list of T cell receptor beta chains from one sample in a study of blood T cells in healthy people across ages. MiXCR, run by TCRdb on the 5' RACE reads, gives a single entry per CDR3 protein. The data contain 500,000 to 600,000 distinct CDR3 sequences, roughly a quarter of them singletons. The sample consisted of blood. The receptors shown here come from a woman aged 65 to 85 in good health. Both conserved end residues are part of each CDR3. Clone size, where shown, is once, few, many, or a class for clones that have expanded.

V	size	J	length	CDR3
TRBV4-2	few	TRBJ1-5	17	CASSQESGTGNNQPQHF
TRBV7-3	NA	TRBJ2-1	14	CASSPPGRSEEQFF
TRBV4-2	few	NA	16	CASSQGSGGTWNEQFF
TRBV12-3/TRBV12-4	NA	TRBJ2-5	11	CASSLSRTQYF
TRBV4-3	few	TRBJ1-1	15	CASSQETIVAWRAFF
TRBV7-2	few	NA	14	CASSLALLNYEQYF
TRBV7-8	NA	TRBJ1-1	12	CASSFTGGEAFF
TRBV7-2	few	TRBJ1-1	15	CASSKTGSMGTEAFF
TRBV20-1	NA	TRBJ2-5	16	CSARVASGGPQETQYF
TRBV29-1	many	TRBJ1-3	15	CSARTGLGSGNTIYF
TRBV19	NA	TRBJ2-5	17	CASSSGSSGANKETQYF
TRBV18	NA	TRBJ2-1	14	CASSSSLTGAEQFF
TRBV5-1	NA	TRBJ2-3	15	CVSSLGLADADTQYF
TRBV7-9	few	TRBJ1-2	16	CASSLAGSTMIYGYTF